The 19 T cell receptor beta chains reported below all come from one sample, sequenced in a study of neurological immune-mediated disorders. TCRdb re-derived calls from the 5' RACE reads in MiXCR, one entry per CDR3 protein. The data hold fewer than 75,000 distinct CDR3 sequences, with under 5% observed a single time. Sequenced: PBMCs. These receptors all stem from a man aged 30 to 45 with multiple sclerosis.

The table lists this clonotype with many counts. The rearrangement links TRBV29-1 to TRBJ1-1; D ambiguous. Germline CDR1 and CDR2: SQVTM and ANQGSEA. The CDR3 sequence is 11 residues long. Trimming stripped 4 bases from V and 7 bases from J, with 10 bases between. Here the CDR3 reads CSVVPGLEAFF. CDR3 in DNA: TGCAGCGTTGTTCCAGGACTTGAAGCTTTCTTT.

J is TRBJ1-4 and V is TRBV20-1; D uncertain. Deletions cut 0 bases from V and 7 bases from J, with 27 bases between. Germline V lookup: CDR1 DFQATT, CDR2 SNEGSKA (reference sequence). The CDR3 has 19 residues. The CDR3 DNA sequence: TGCAGTGCTAGAGATCGCCGCCTGATAAAAGTCAAGGTTGGTGAAAAACTGTTTTTT. This sequence encodes CSARDRRLIKVKVGEKLFF.

This clonotype was observed a few times. This chain links TRBV6-6 with TRBJ1-4, with D perhaps TRBD1 (5 bases). This CDR3 comprises 14 residues. CDR1 and CDR2 from the germline V gene are MNHNY and SVGAGI (reference sequence). Trimming shortened V by 6 bases and J by 6 bases, and 14 bases separated the two germline ends. The CDR3 loop reads CASSPMWGDEKLFF. The CDR3 nucleotides are TGTGCCAGCAGCCCCATGTGGGGCGATGAAAAACTGTTTTTT.

The chain uses TRBV5-4 and TRBJ1-2; TRBD1 agrees at 7 bases. With 4 bases clipped from V and 2 bases from J, the junction kept 5 bases outside the gene matches. This CDR3 is built from 14 residues. Per the germline V gene, CDR1 is SGHNT and CDR2 is YYREEE (reference sequence). Written as DNA, the CDR3 is TGTGCCAGCAGCCCTCAGGGGGAGAACTATGGCTACACCTTC. As protein: CASSPQGENYGYTF.

This clonotype was seen a few times. A read error may produce the germline difference seen at one junction end. The chain recombines TRBV12-3 or TRBV12-4 with TRBJ1-6; TRBD1 matches at 7 bases. CDR3 length: 15 amino acids. In DNA, the CDR3 is TGTGCCAGCAGTTCCGACAGGGCTGGCCTTCTTCCCCTCAACTTT. Residues: CASSSDRAGLLPLNF.

This clonotype was seen at least ten times. The chain links TRBV4-2 to TRBJ1-1; no reliable D call. This CDR3 has 13 amino acids. Trimming removed 4 bases from V and 2 bases from J, with 8 bases in between. Germline CDR1 is LGHNA and CDR2 is YNFKEQ. The CDR3 protein is CASSLALNTEAFF. CDR3 nucleotides: TGTGCCAGCAGCCTTGCACTAAACACTGAAGCTTTCTTT.

About this clonotype: One end of the junction does not line up with germline, which may come from a read error. The genes are TRBV20-1 and TRBJ1-5; possibly TRBD1 for D (5 bases). Per germline, CDR1 DFQATT and CDR2 SNEGSKA (reference sequence). This CDR3 has 15 amino acids. CDR3 amino acids: CSAQGLPPGNQPQNF. The CDR3 region has the DNA TGCAGTGCTCAGGGATTACCGCCTGGCAATCAGCCCCAGAATTTT.

This clonotype has at least ten counts. The chain employs TRBV5-1 and TRBJ1-1, with D possibly matching TRBD1 (6 bases). Between the trimmed V and J ends, which lost 1 base and 7 bases, there was a span of 14 bases. The CDR3 extends over 14 amino acids. Germline values: CDR1 SGHRS, CDR2 YFSETQ. The CDR3 sequence: CASSLSAGVDEAFF. DNA of the CDR3: TGCGCCAGCAGCTTGTCGGCAGGGGTGGATGAAGCTTTCTTT.

This clonotype was recorded a few times. The rearrangement links TRBV15 to TRBJ2-3, with 8 bases that match TRBD2. The J segment lost 1 base and the V segment lost 0 bases, leaving 12 bases of the junction unmatched. The CDR3 extends over 19 amino acids. Germline V gene data show CDR1 as LNHNV and CDR2 as YYDKDF (reference sequence). CDR3: CATSRDTPGGYSGTDTQYF. CDR3 coding DNA: TGTGCCACCAGCAGAGATACCCCGGGAGGGTACAGCGGCACAGATACGCAGTATTTT.

This clonotype was recorded at least ten times. The CDR3 loop reads CASTLDRGNTGELFF. As DNA, the CDR3 is TGTGCCAGCACCTTGGACAGGGGTAACACCGGGGAGCTGTTTTTT. The genes are TRBV12-3 or TRBV12-4 and TRBJ2-2; TRBD1 matches 9 bases. The CDR3 is 15 amino acids. V lost 7 bases, J lost 2 bases, and 5 bases stayed unmatched.

The rearrangement links TRBV20-1 to TRBJ2-7; 13 bases are shared with TRBD2. The germline gives CDR1 DFQATT, CDR2 SNEGSKA (reference sequence). The V and J ends lost 5 bases and 3 bases, in that order; junction bases with no gene match: 10. The CDR3 has 16 amino acids. The CDR3 here is CSASGTSGDSGYEQYF. The CDR3 DNA sequence: TGCAGTGCTTCAGGGACTAGCGGGGACAGCGGCTACGAGCAGTACTTC.

This clonotype has at least ten counts. This rearrangement joins TRBV6-1 to TRBJ1-1; no reliable D call. V dropped 3 bases and J dropped 1 base, with 6 bases sitting between them. Germline lookup yields CDR1 MNHNS and CDR2 SASEGT. This CDR3 is built from 13 residues. The CDR3 here is CASSESTNTEAFF. The CDR3, as DNA: TGTGCCAGCAGTGAGAGTACGAACACTGAAGCTTTCTTT.

This clonotype has a count of ten or more. The CDR3 spells CASSQYTTDTQYF. The CDR3 nucleotides are TGTGCCAGCAGCCAATACACCACAGATACGCAGTATTTT. The chain is built from TRBV14 and TRBJ2-3, with D hard to call. Trimming removed 2 bases from V and 2 bases from J, with 5 bases in between. The germline CDR1 and CDR2 sequences are SGHDN and FVKESK. The CDR3 has 13 residues.

This clonotype was counted many times. The J gene is TRBJ1-2, the V gene TRBV9, with D maybe TRBD1 (5 bases). Deletions cut 4 bases from V and 8 bases from J, with 21 bases between. CDR1 SGDLS and CDR2 YYNGEE come from the germline V gene. The CDR3 is made up of 15 amino acids. CDR3 sequence: CASSTQGRSREGYTF. The CDR3 region has the DNA TGTGCCAGCAGCACCCAGGGACGATCGCGGGAGGGCTACACCTTC.

This clonotype showed up many times. At one end the junction does not follow the germline gene, possibly because of a read error. The V and J genes are TRBV12-3 or TRBV12-4 and TRBJ1-6, with D unresolved. This CDR3 comprises 18 residues. The CDR3 region has the DNA TGTGCCAGCAGTTTTGATTATGGAACGAGCTCCTATAATTCACCCCTCAACTTT. Translation: CASSFDYGTSSYNSPLNF.

This clonotype has a handful of counts. The V and J genes are TRBV9 and TRBJ1-2, with TRBD1 as a possible D gene (5 bases). The CDR3 is 13 amino acids. Trimming stripped 4 bases from V and 2 bases from J, with 9 bases between. CDR1 is SGDLS and CDR2 is YYNGEE in the germline V gene. CDR3 nucleotide sequence: TGTGCCAGCAGCTTGAGGACAAACTATGGCTACACCTTC. Encoded protein: CASSLRTNYGYTF.

This clonotype was observed many times. The chain combines TRBV7-9 with TRBJ1-5; 7 bases align to TRBD1. The CDR3 consists of 13 residues. Germline CDR1 reads SEHNR; CDR2 reads FQNEAQ (reference sequence). The trim removed 5 bases at V and 5 bases at J, leaving 3 bases unmatched. This CDR3 reads CASSITGDQPQHF. CDR3 sequence (DNA): TGTGCCAGCAGCATTACAGGGGATCAGCCCCAGCATTTT.

This clonotype was counted ten times or more. This rearrangement joins TRBV24-1 to TRBJ2-2; D unclear. V gave up 6 bases and J gave up 1 base, with 8 bases separating them. Germline loops: CDR1 KGHDR, CDR2 SFDVKD. This CDR3 has 14 amino acids. The CDR3 protein is CATSRGWNTGELFF. CDR3 bases: TGTGCCACCAGTAGAGGTTGGAACACCGGGGAGCTGTTTTTT.

This clonotype was picked up many times. The genes are TRBV29-1 and TRBJ2-1, with D hard to call. Germline V gene data show CDR1 as SQVTM and CDR2 as ANQGSEA. Trimming removed 8 bases from V and 4 bases from J, with 9 bases in between. The CDR3 runs to 11 residues. The CDR3 region has the DNA TGCAGCTCTCAGGAGTACAATGAGCAGTTCTTC. It is translated as CSSQEYNEQFF.